This T cell receptor (beta chain) stems from a study of OX40 agonist ivuxolimab in advanced cancers. The wider study: Age averaged 60 years (range roughly 23 to 85), and 82.7% were male. Having had anti-PD-1, anti-PD-L1 or anti-CTLA-4 therapy before was allowed, and approximately 40% had some.

This clone was seen a single time. Its matching antigen is unknown. The protocol was immunoSEQ multiplex PCR, while the TCRdb copy is restricted to in-frame clones and leaves out a portion. The data contain about 38,000 clones, about 72% of them seen just once; the ten biggest clones take up about 20%. General study results and limits: The mean number of expanded clones was higher in CD8+ T cells than in CD4+. At doses 0.1 to 3.0 mg/kg, CD4+ and CD8+ clones expanded.

The sample consisted of CD4+ or CD8+ T cells sorted from blood, taken in a trial of the OX40 agonist ivuxolimab. The receptor comes from an adult with an advanced solid tumor such as melanoma, head and neck, liver or kidney cancer.

CDR3 sequence reads: CASSRDRGADTQYF. The CDR3 bases are TGTGCCAGTAGTAGGGACAGGGGGGCAGATACGCAGTATTTT. The chain employs TRBV19 and TRBJ2-3, with TRBD1 matching over 11 bases. Germline values: CDR1 LNHDA, CDR2 SQIVND (reference sequence). This CDR3 is 14 amino acids long. V shed 4 bases and J 4 bases; nucleotides not matched to a gene: 1.